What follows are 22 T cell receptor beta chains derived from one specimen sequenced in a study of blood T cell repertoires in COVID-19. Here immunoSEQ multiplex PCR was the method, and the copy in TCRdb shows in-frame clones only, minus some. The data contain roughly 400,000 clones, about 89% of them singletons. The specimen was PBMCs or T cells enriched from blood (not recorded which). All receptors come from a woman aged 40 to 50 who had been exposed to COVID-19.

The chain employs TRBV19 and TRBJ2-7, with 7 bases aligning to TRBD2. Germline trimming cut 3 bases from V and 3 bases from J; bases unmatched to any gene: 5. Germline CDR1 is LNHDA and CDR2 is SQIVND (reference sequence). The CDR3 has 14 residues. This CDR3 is CASSIGGGDYEQYF. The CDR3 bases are TGTGCCAGTAGTATTGGGGGGGGTGACTACGAGCAGTACTTC.

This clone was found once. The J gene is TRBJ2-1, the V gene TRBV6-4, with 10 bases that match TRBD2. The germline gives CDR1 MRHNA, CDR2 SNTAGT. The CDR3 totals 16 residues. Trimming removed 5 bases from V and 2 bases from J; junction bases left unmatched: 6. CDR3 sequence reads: CASSPRTSGTYNEQFF. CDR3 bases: TGTGCCAGCAGTCCACGGACTAGCGGCACCTACAATGAGCAGTTCTTC.

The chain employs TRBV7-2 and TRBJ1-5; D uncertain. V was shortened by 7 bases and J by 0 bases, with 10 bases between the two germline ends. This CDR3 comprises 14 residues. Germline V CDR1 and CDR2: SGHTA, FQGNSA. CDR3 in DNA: TGTGCCAGCACCCTCTCTCCTAGCAATCAGCCCCAGCATTTT. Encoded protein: CASTLSPSNQPQHF.

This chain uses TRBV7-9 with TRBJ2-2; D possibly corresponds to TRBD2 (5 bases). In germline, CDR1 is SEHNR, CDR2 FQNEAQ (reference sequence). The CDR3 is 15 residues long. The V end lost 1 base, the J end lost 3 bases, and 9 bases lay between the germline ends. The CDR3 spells CASSLVLGDTGELFF. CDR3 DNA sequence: TGTGCCAGCAGCTTAGTCCTGGGAGACACCGGGGAGCTGTTTTTT.

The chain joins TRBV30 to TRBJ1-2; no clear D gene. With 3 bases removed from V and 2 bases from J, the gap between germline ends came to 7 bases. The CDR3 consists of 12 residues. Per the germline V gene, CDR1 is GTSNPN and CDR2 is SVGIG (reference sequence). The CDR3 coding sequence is TGTGCCTGGAGGGCCGCAAACTATGGCTACACCTTC. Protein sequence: CAWRAANYGYTF.

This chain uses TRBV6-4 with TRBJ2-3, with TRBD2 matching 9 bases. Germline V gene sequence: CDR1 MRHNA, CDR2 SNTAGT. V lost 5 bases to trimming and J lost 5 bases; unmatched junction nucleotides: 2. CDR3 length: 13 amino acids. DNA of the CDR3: TGTGCCAGCAGTAATAGCGGGGGAGATACGCAGTATTTT. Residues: CASSNSGGDTQYF.

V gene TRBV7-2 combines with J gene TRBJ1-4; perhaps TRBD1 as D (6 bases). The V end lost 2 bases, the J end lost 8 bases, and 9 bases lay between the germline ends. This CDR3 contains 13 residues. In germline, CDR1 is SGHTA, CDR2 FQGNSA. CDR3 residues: CASSLNRVEKLFF. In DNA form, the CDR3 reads TGTGCCAGCAGCTTAAACAGGGTAGAAAAACTGTTTTTT.

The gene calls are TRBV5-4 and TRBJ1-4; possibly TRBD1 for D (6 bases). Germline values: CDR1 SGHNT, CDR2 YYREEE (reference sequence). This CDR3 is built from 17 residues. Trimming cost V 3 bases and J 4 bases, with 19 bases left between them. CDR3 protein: CASSWRGGRQFNEKLFF. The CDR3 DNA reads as TGTGCCAGCAGCTGGAGGGGGGGCAGGCAGTTTAATGAAAAACTGTTTTTT. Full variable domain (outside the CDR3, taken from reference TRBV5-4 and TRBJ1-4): ETGVTQSPTHLIKTRGQQVTLRCSSQSGHNTVSWYQQALGQGPQFIFQYYREEENGRGNFPPRFSGLQFPNYSSELNVNALELDDSALYLCASSWRGGRQFNEKLFFGSGTQLSVL.

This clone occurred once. The CDR3: CASSPDRNSNQPQHF. The CDR3 region has the DNA TGTGCCAGCAGCCCGGACAGAAATAGCAATCAGCCCCAGCATTTT. The chain employs TRBV5-5 and TRBJ1-5; a weak D match, TRBD1 (6 bases). Germline V gives CDR1 SGHKS, CDR2 YYEKEE (reference sequence). This CDR3 contains 15 residues. Between the trimmed V and J ends, which lost 4 bases and 0 bases, there was a span of 11 bases.

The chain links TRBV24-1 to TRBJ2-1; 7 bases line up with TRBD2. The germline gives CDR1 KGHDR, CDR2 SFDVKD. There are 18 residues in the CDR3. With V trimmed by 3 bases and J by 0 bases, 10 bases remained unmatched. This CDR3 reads CATSDRLAASSSYNEQFF. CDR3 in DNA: TGTGCCACCAGTGATCGACTAGCCGCCTCAAGCTCCTACAATGAGCAGTTCTTC.

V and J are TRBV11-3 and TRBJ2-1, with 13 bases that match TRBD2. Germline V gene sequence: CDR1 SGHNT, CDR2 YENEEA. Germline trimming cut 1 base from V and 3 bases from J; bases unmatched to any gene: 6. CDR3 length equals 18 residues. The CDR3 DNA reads TGTGCCAGCAGCTTAGGGGTGACTAGCGGGGGGTTCTACAATGAGCAGTTCTTC. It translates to CASSLGVTSGGFYNEQFF.

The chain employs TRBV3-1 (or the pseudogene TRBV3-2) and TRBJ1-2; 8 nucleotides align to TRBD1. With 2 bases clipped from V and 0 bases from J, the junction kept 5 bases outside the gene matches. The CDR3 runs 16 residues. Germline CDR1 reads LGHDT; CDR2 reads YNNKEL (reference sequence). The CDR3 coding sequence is TGTGCCAGCAGCCAACACAGGACAGGGCCTAACTATGGCTACACCTTC. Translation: CASSQHRTGPNYGYTF.

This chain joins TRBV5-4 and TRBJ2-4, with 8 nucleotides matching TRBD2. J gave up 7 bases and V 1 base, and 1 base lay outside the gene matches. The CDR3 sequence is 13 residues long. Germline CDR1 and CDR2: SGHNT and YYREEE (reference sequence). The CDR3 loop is CASSLSSGNIQYF. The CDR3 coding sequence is TGTGCCAGCAGCTTGTCTAGCGGGAACATTCAGTACTTC.

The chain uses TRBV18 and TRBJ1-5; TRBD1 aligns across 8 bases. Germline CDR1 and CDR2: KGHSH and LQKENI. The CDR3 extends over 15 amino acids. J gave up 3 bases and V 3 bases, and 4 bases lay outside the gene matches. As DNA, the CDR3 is TGTGCCAGCTCACCCGGACAGGGCGTCAATCAGCCCCAGCATTTT. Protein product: CASSPGQGVNQPQHF.

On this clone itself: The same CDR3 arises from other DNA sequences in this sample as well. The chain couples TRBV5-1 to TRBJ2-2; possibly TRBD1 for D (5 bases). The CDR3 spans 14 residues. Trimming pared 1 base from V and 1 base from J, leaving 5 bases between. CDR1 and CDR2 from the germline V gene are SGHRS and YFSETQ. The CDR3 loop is CASSLTGNTGELFF. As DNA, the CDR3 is TGCGCCAGCAGCTTGACAGGGAACACCGGGGAGCTGTTTTTT.

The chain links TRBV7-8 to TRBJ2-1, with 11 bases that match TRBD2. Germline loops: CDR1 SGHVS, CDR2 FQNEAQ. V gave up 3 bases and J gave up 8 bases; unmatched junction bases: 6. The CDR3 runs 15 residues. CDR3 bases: TGTGCCAGCAGCTTGACTAGCGGGATTACTCATGAGCAGTTCTTC. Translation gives CASSLTSGITHEQFF.

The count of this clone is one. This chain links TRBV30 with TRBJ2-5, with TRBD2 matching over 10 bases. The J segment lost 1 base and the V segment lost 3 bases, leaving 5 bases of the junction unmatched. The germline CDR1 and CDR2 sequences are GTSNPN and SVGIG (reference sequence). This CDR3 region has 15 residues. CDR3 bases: TGTGCCTGGAGGGAAGCGGGGGGGGCCCAAGAGACCCAGTACTTC. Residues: CAWREAGGAQETQYF.

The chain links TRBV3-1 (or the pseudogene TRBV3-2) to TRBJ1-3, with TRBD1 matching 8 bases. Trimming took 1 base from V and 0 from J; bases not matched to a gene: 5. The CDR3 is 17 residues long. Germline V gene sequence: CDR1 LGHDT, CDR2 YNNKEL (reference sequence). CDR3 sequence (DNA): TGTGCCAGCAGCCAAGCTGGGACAGGTTACTCTGGAAACACCATATATTTT. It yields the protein CASSQAGTGYSGNTIYF.

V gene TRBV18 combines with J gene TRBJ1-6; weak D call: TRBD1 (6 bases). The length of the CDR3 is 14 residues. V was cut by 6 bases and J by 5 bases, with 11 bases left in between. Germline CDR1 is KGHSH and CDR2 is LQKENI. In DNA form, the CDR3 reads TGTGCCAGCTCGAGGACAGAAGATAATTCACCCCTCCACTTT. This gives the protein CASSRTEDNSPLHF.

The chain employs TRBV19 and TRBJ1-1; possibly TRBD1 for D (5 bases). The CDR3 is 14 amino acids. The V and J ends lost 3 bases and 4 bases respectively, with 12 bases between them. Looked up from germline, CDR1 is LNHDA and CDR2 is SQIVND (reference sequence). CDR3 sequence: CASSIKGMSTEAFF. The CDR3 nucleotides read TGTGCCAGTAGTATTAAGGGGATGAGCACTGAAGCTTTCTTT. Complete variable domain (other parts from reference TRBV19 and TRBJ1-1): DGGITQSPKYLFRKEGQNVTLSCEQNLNHDAMYWYRQDPGQGLRLIYYSQIVNDFQKGDIAEGYSVSREKKESFPLTVTSAQKNPTAFYLCASSIKGMSTEAFFGQGTRLTVV.

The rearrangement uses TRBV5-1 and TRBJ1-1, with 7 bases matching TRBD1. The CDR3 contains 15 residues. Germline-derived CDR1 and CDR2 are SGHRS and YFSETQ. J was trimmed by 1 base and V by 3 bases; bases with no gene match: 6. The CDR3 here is CASSSKWTGNTEAFF. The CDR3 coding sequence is TGCGCCAGCAGCTCAAAATGGACAGGGAACACTGAAGCTTTCTTT.

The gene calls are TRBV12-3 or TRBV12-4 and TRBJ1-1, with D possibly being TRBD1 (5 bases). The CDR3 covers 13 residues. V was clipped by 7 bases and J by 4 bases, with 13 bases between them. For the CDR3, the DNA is TGTGCCAGCACCTACGCTAGGGGCACTGAAGCTTTCTTT. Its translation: CASTYARGTEAFF.